The 9 T cell receptor beta chains below were found in one sample sequenced in a study of memory CD4+ T cells and cytomegalovirus serostatus. The sort gate was single viable CD3+CD4+CD8-CD45RO+ cells for memory CD4+ T cells. Some clones are missing from TCRdb's copy, which holds only in-frame ones; the method was immunoSEQ multiplex PCR. The sample lists 60,000 to 75,000 clones; around three quarters were seen once. Sequenced sample: memory CD4+ T cells from blood. The receptor set was obtained from an adult in good health and CMV-seronegative. Some clones in this sample may be carry-over from other donors' samples.

The chain combines TRBV6-1 with TRBJ1-6; D is uncertain. The CDR3 sequence is 14 residues long. Germline V CDR1 and CDR2: MNHNS, SASEGT. V dropped 4 bases and J dropped 6 bases, with 10 bases sitting between them. In DNA, the CDR3 is TGTGCCAGCAGTGGCCGCAGTCTTAATTCACCCCTCCACTTT. It translates to CASSGRSLNSPLHF.

The chain uses TRBV21-1 and TRBJ1-1. TRBV21-1 constitutes a pseudogene. The CDR3 runs 15 residues. Here the CDR3 DNA reads TGTGCCAGCAGCAAAGAACGGGGTTGGGTAGGTGAAGCTTTCTTT. This sequence encodes CASSKERGWVGEAFF.

The genes are TRBV5-1 and TRBJ2-7; D remains ambiguous. V was pared by 1 base and J by 2 bases, with 13 bases between. CDR3 size: 15 residues. Germline V CDR1 and CDR2: SGHRS, YFSETQ. The CDR3 nucleotides are TGCGCCAGCAGCTTGCTCCCCGGGCTGACCTACGAGCAGTACTTC. This translates into CASSLLPGLTYEQYF.

The J gene is TRBJ2-1, the V gene TRBV4-1; tentative D call: TRBD1 (5 bases). Trimming took 4 bases from V and 0 from J, leaving 13 bases between them. The CDR3 consists of 16 residues. The germline V gene encodes CDR1 MGHRA and CDR2 YSYEKL. The CDR3 loop is CASSPPGKSSYNEQFF. DNA of the CDR3: TGCGCCAGCAGCCCTCCAGGGAAGAGCTCCTACAATGAGCAGTTCTTC.

The rearrangement uses TRBV7-2 and TRBJ2-2; the match to TRBD2 covers 9 bases. There are 15 residues in the CDR3. V shed 5 bases, J shed 6 bases, and the junction held 7 bases outside the gene matches. Germline V gene lookup returns CDR1 SGHTA and CDR2 FQGNSA. CDR3 sequence: CASSPGLAIAGELFF. The CDR3 region has the DNA TGTGCCAGCAGCCCCGGACTAGCGATCGCCGGGGAGCTGTTTTTT.

The chain has TRBV7-9 and TRBJ1-2; 7 bases are shared with TRBD1. The CDR3 sequence is 16 residues long. V lost 1 base to trimming and J lost 5 bases; unmatched junction nucleotides: 10. Germline V gene data show CDR1 as SEHNR and CDR2 as FQNEAQ (reference sequence). The CDR3 loop reads CASSLDSGQTTYGYTF. The CDR3 region has the DNA TGTGCCAGCAGCTTAGATTCGGGACAGACGACGTATGGCTACACCTTC.

In its sample, this clone was seen a few times. The CDR3 loop reads CASGHRGRSSPLHF. The CDR3 DNA is TGTGCCAGCGGACACAGGGGGCGCAGCTCACCCCTCCACTTT. The rearrangement uses TRBV27 and TRBJ1-6, with 9 bases that match TRBD1. CDR1 and CDR2 (germline): MNHEY, SMNVEV (reference sequence). V shed 8 bases, J shed 10 bases, and the junction held 9 bases outside the gene matches. This CDR3 has 14 amino acids.

V gene TRBV5-1 combines with J gene TRBJ2-5; no clear D gene. This CDR3 contains 16 residues. Germline lookup yields CDR1 SGHRS and CDR2 YFSETQ. V shed 1 base and J shed 4 bases, with 17 bases lying between them. This CDR3 is CASSLNPPGLGETQYF. CDR3 bases: TGCGCCAGCAGCTTGAACCCTCCTGGCCTGGGAGAGACCCAGTACTTC.

The chain combines TRBV29-1 with TRBJ2-3, with 7 bases identical to TRBD2. The CDR3 is 13 residues long. The V and J ends lost 0 bases and 9 bases, in that order; junction bases with no gene match: 6. Germline V gene lookup returns CDR1 SQVTM and CDR2 ANQGSEA. The CDR3 loop reads CSVEERGEGTQYF. CDR3 nucleotides: TGCAGCGTTGAAGAACGTGGGGAGGGCACGCAGTATTTT.